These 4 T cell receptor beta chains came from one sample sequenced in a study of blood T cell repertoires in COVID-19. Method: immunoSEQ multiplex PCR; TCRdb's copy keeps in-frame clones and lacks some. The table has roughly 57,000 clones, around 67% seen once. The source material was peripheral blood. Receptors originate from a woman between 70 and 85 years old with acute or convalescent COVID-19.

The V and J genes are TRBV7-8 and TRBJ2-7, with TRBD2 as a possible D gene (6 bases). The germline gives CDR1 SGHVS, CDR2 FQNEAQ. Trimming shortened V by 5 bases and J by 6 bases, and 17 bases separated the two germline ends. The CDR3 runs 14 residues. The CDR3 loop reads CASSPRDFASEQYF. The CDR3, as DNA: TGTGCCAGCAGCCCCCGGGACTTCGCCTCCGAGCAGTACTTC.

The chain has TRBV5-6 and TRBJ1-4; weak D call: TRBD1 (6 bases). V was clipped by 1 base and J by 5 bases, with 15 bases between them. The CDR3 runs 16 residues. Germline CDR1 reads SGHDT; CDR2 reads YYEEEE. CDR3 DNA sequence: TGTGCCAGCAGCTTGTCAACAGGGAGAGGCAATGAAAAACTGTTTTTT. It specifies CASSLSTGRGNEKLFF.

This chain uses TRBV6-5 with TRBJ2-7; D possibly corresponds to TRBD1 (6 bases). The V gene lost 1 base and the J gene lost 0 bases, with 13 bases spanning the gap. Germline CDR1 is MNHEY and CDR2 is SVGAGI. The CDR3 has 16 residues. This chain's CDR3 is CASSYFPTGRSYEQYF. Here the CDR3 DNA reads TGTGCCAGCAGTTACTTCCCGACAGGACGCTCCTACGAGCAGTACTTC.

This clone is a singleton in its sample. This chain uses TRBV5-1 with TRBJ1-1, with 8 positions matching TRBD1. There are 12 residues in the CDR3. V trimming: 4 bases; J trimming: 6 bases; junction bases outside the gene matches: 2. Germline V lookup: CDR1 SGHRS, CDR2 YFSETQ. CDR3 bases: TGCGCCAGCAGCCGGGACAGGTCTGAAGCTTTCTTT. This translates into CASSRDRSEAFF.